This T cell receptor beta chain was found in a study of blood T cell repertoires in COVID-19. For the study at large: The origin of the acute and convalescent COVID-19 samples was the United States, Italy and Spain. Sample material is recorded as cDNA or gDNA derived from T cells, B-cell-depleted T cells, or PBMCs.

This CDR3 has 11 residues. Trimming cost V 5 bases and J 7 bases, with 6 bases left between them. Germline CDR1 reads SNHLY; CDR2 reads FYNNEI. Original methodology: Estimation of nucleated cell counts was performed using reference gene primer amplification. Using immunoSEQ multiplex PCR, the repertoire was profiled, and TCRdb retains in-frame clones only, with some absent. D and trimming were read from the DNA, whereas the V and J calls and clone size are those reported in that table. The repertoire includes some 150,000 clones, around nine tenths of them detected once, and about 2% sits in the top ten.

This chain uses TRBV2 with TRBJ2-1, with D uncertain. The sequenced sample was peripheral blood. This TCR came from a human donor in a cohort sampled during active COVID-19. This CDR3 is CASSQANEQFF. Written as DNA, the CDR3 is TGTGCCAGCAGTCAGGCAAATGAGCAGTTCTTC.